Included here is one T cell receptor (beta chain) sequence, with context. Time point reported: pre-treatment sample, taken before nivolumab and TIL therapy. Per the germline V gene, CDR1 is SQVTM and CDR2 is ANQGSEA. This CDR3 region has 14 residues. V lost 7 bases and J 3 bases, leaving 16 bases between the germline ends. The data originate from a study of TIL therapy for anti-PD-1-resistant metastatic lung cancer. Study summary: Tumors were harvested before any PD-1/PD-L1 blockade. Most patients had lung adenocarcinoma. Median patient age was 54, ranging about 38-80 years.

The immunoSEQ assay was v3. The protocol was immunoSEQ multiplex PCR, while the TCRdb copy is restricted to in-frame clones and leaves out a portion. The sample carries about 49,000 clones, approximately 79% recorded once. Source: blood, taken at baseline. This clonotype originated in a man aged 65-85 years with non-small cell lung cancer. V gene TRBV29-1 combines with J gene TRBJ1-3; possible D gene TRBD1, 6 bases. This CDR3 is CSAYGRGDGNTIYF. The CDR3 DNA is TGCAGCGCCTACGGCAGGGGAGATGGAAACACCATATATTTT.